This entry describes one TCR beta chain. The antigen is undetermined. The sample has other DNA sequences that encode this CDR3 too. V gave up 0 bases and J gave up 9 bases; unmatched junction bases: 2. The germline V gene has CDR1 MNHNY and CDR2 SVGAGI (reference sequence). The CDR3 covers 15 residues. This record comes from a study of graft-versus-host responses after intestinal transplantation. Study at large: Recipients had multivisceral, liver-intestinal, or isolated intestinal transplants. Tacrolimus plus steroids were given to all recipients for roughly three years, preceded by anti-thymocyte globulin induction. Study observations and caveats: GvH clones turned up in recipient marrow; some had shown up first in ileum or blood. Patients with graft-donor T cell macrochimerism had high graft-versus-host to host-versus-graft clonal ratios in allografts.

Method: immunoSEQ multiplex PCR; TCRdb's copy keeps in-frame clones and lacks some. The data show about 100,000 clones, roughly 87% seen once. Here the sequenced sample was unstimulated CD4+ T cells sorted from spleen or lymph node cells, taken before intestinal transplant. The chain couples TRBV6-6 to TRBJ1-6, with 10 bases matching TRBD1. The receptor comes from a human donor who received an intestinal transplant. Written as DNA, the CDR3 is TGTGCCAGCAGTTACTCGGGACAGGGGAGTTCACCCCTCCACTTT. Protein product: CASSYSGQGSSPLHF.